The 5 T cell receptor beta chains listed next were all sequenced from one sample in a study of beta chain features in type 1 diabetes. Every isolated RNA sample was fully reverse transcribed, so sequencing captured expressed TCRB transcripts. The table came from immunoSEQ multiplex PCR; TCRdb's copy has only in-frame clones and leaves some out. The table shows 200,000 to 250,000 clones, with more than 9% occurring only once. The sequencing input was naive CD4+ T cells from blood. These receptors were collected from a woman younger than 30 in good health.

V is TRBV19 and J is TRBJ1-5, with TRBD1 matching over 10 bases. Per the germline V gene, CDR1 is LNHDA and CDR2 is SQIVND (reference sequence). V was pared by 2 bases and J by 0 bases, with 10 bases of the junction left unmatched. The CDR3 is 19 amino acids. The CDR3 loop is CASSIRDRGQWDSNQPQHF. In DNA, the CDR3 is TGTGCCAGTAGTATAAGGGACAGGGGACAGTGGGATAGCAATCAGCCCCAGCATTTT.

The J gene is TRBJ2-7, the V gene TRBV15; the match to TRBD1 covers 8 bases. This CDR3 comprises 16 residues. J lost 3 bases, V lost 1 base, and 8 bases had no gene match. From germline, CDR1 is LNHNV and CDR2 YYDKDF (reference sequence). The CDR3, as DNA: TGTGCCACCAGCAGAGGAGGGGGACAGGCCTTCTACGAGCAGTACTTC. Residues: CATSRGGGQAFYEQYF. Complete variable domain (other parts from reference TRBV15 and TRBJ2-7): DAMVIQNPRYQVTQFGKPVTLSCSQTLNHNVMYWYQQKSSQAPKLLFHYYDKDFNNEADTPDNFQSRRPNTSFCFLDIRSPGLGDTAMYLCATSRGGGQAFYEQYFGPGTRLTVT.

The chain joins TRBV30 to TRBJ2-3; D might be TRBD2 (7 bases). V lost 2 bases to trimming and J lost 0 bases, with 15 bases between them. The CDR3 is made up of 16 amino acids. Germline V gene data show CDR1 as GTSNPN and CDR2 as SVGIG (reference sequence). CDR3 bases: TGTGCCTGGAGTCGTAGGGGGGGACAAAGCACAGATACGCAGTATTTT. Translating gives CAWSRRGGQSTDTQYF.

The chain combines TRBV2 with TRBJ2-5; 10 bases line up with TRBD2. Trimming cost V 6 bases and J 1 base; bases outside gene matches: 23. This CDR3 has 21 amino acids. Germline CDR1 is SNHLY and CDR2 is FYNNEI. The CDR3 region is CASRDPGTREPGLATQETQYF. The DNA for the CDR3 is TGTGCCAGCAGAGACCCCGGGACAAGGGAGCCGGGACTAGCGACCCAAGAGACCCAGTACTTC. Filled out from reference TRBV2 and TRBJ2-5, the complete variable domain reads EPEVTQTPSHQVTQMGQEVILRCVPISNHLYFYWYRQILGQKVEFLVSFYNNEISEKSEIFDDQFSVERPDGSNFTLKIRSTKLEDSAMYFCASRDPGTREPGLATQETQYFGPGTRLLVL.

Only a few counts were recorded for this clone. The rearrangement uses TRBV18 and TRBJ2-7; D gene uncertain. V was shortened by 1 base and J by 3 bases, with 13 bases between the two germline ends. In germline, CDR1 is KGHSH, CDR2 LQKENI. The CDR3 contains 15 residues. CDR3: CASSPHKLYSYEQYF. The DNA of the CDR3 is TGTGCCAGCTCACCACATAAACTCTACAGCTACGAGCAGTACTTC. Combining the CDR3 with reference TRBV18 and TRBJ2-7 gives the whole variable domain NAGVMQNPRHLVRRRGQEARLRCSPMKGHSHVYWYRQLPEEGLKFMVYLQKENIIDESGMPKERFSAEFPKEGPSILRIQQVVRGDSAAYFCASSPHKLYSYEQYFGPGTRLTVT.